The rows below give T cell receptor beta chains drawn from one sample of a study of cytomegalovirus exposure and HLA in healthy donors. This table comes from immunoSEQ multiplex PCR, and its TCRdb copy is limited to in-frame clones, with some not included. The data contain about 160,000 clones, 60% to 85% of them seen just once; the ten biggest clones take up around 6.5%. The specimen sequenced was PBMCs. The receptors shown here come from a man aged 50-59 years in good health and CMV-seropositive. The CDR3 runs from the conserved cysteine through the conserved F or W. A D gene is named only where the DNA matches it firmly. Clone size is given for some rows only: seen once, a few or many times, or a class if the clone is expanded.

D	V	size	J	CDR3	DNA
TRBD1	TRBV7-2	few	TRBJ1-2	CASSSYSGGEDYGYTF	TGTGCCAGCAGCTCTTATTCAGGGGGCGAGGACTATGGCTACACCTTC
NA	TRBV5-4	NA	TRBJ2-7	CASSPRGGAYEQYF	TGTGCCAGCAGTCCCCGCGGCGGAGCCTACGAGCAGTACTTC
TRBD2	TRBV7-9	NA	TRBJ2-1	CSSSLAKVALSGDEQFF	TGTTCCAGCAGCTTAGCAAAGGTAGCATTGAGCGGGGATGAGCAGTTCTTC
TRBD1	TRBV20-1	NA	TRBJ2-7	CSLGQGYEQYF	TGCAGCCTAGGACAGGGCTACGAGCAGTACTTC
NA	TRBV5-4	NA	TRBJ1-1	CASSSGQMNTEAFF	TGTGCCAGCAGCTCCGGACAGATGAACACTGAAGCTTTCTTT
TRBD1	TRBV6-5	NA	TRBJ2-7	CASRKTGAYEQYF	TGTGCCAGCAGAAAGACAGGGGCCTACGAGCAGTACTTC
NA	TRBV6-5	NA	TRBJ1-6	CASSYLGGEGSPLHF	TGTGCCAGCAGTTACTTAGGAGGGGAAGGATCACCCCTCCACTTT
NA	TRBV5-1	NA	TRBJ2-5	CASSRGQMNYQETQYF	TGCGCCAGCAGTCGTGGACAGATGAATTACCAAGAGACCCAGTACTTC
NA	TRBV29-1	few	TRBJ1-2	CSVVIRGGEVGGYTF	TGCAGCGTAGTGATAAGGGGGGGAGAGGTTGGTGGCTACACCTTC
NA	TRBV2	NA	TRBJ1-2	CASSTDSLVTF	TGTGCCAGCAGCACGGACAGTTTGGTCACCTTC
NA	TRBV5-6	once	TRBJ2-1	CASSLVGGNYNEQFF	TGTGCCAGCAGCTTGGTGGGCGGGAACTACAATGAGCAGTTCTTC
NA	TRBV30	NA	TRBJ1-6	CAWTGIDIRSPLHF	TGTGCCTGGACAGGGATCGACATACGCTCACCCCTCCACTTT
NA	TRBV30	few	TRBJ2-2	CAWSAPLTGELFF	TGTGCCTGGAGCGCTCCACTCACCGGGGAGCTGTTTTTT
NA	TRBV7-9	few	TRBJ2-1	CSSSSLRGNSYNEQFF	TGTTCCAGCAGCTCACTGCGGGGAAACTCCTACAATGAGCAGTTCTTC
NA	TRBV29-1	NA	TRBJ2-7	CSVESDSSYEQYF	TGCAGCGTTGAGTCGGACAGCTCCTACGAGCAGTACTTC
TRBD2	TRBV6-1	NA	TRBJ2-1	CASSEIRPSGRVRNEQFF	TGTGCCAGCAGTGAAATTAGGCCTAGCGGGAGAGTAAGAAATGAGCAGTTCTTC
TRBD2	TRBV19	NA	TRBJ2-7	CASSLLAGGYEQYF	TGTGCCAGTAGTTTACTAGCGGGCGGCTATGAGCAGTACTTC
TRBD2	TRBV5-4	NA	TRBJ2-1	CASSKTGTSGREQFF	TGTGCCAGCAGCAAAACCGGGACTAGCGGGAGAGAGCAGTTCTTC
TRBD1	TRBV23-1	few	TRBJ1-6	CASSQSRDRGPNSPLHF	TGCGCCAGCAGTCAATCAAGAGACAGGGGGCCTAATTCACCCCTCCACTTT
TRBD1	TRBV6-1	NA	TRBJ2-1	CASSDTGTGNNEQFF	TGTGCCAGCAGTGACACCGGGACAGGGAACAATGAGCAGTTCTTC
TRBD1	TRBV10-3	NA	TRBJ2-2	CAISESLGQGRSGELFF	TGTGCCATCAGTGAGTCCCTGGGACAGGGGAGGTCCGGGGAGCTGTTTTTT
NA	TRBV28	NA	TRBJ1-3	CASSLVASGSTIYF	TGTGCCAGCAGTTTGGTAGCATCTGGAAGCACCATATATTTT
TRBD1	TRBV7-9	NA	TRBJ1-1	CASSLALPVDRVSEAFF	TGTGCCAGCAGCTTAGCCCTTCCTGTGGACAGGGTAAGTGAAGCTTTCTTT
NA	TRBV7-9	NA	TRBJ2-7	CASSVTGSEQYF	TGTGCCAGCAGCGTAACAGGATCCGAGCAGTACTTC
TRBD1	TRBV29-1	NA	TRBJ1-5	CSVVEGTGSNQPQHF	TGCAGCGTTGTAGAGGGGACAGGGAGCAATCAGCCCCAGCATTTT
NA	TRBV30	NA	TRBJ1-3	CAWSPGRSSSGNTIYF	TGTGCCTGGAGTCCCGGCCGTAGCAGCTCTGGAAACACCATATATTTT
NA	TRBV9	NA	TRBJ1-6	CASSVGGQSSYNSPLHF	TGTGCCAGCAGCGTAGGAGGGCAGAGCTCCTATAATTCACCCCTCCACTTT
NA	TRBV4-2	NA	TRBJ2-2	CASSHLGGAGELFF	TGTGCCAGCAGCCACCTAGGAGGTGCCGGGGAGCTGTTTTTT
TRBD2	TRBV7-2	NA	TRBJ2-3	CASSRPGLVVPVAADTQYF	TGTGCCAGCAGCCGGCCGGGACTAGTTGTTCCGGTTGCCGCAGATACGCAGTATTTT
NA	TRBV19	NA	TRBJ2-5	CASSIDFEETQYF	TGTGCCAGTAGTATAGACTTTGAAGAGACCCAGTACTTC
NA	TRBV6-5	NA	TRBJ2-1	CASSYSRSHREQFF	TGTGCCAGCAGTTACTCGAGATCCCACCGTGAGCAGTTCTTC
TRBD1	TRBV2	NA	TRBJ1-5	CASSVQGIDQPQHF	TGTGCCAGCAGTGTACAGGGGATCGATCAGCCCCAGCATTTT
TRBD2	TRBV7-9	few	TRBJ2-3	CSSSPSLAGATDTQYF	TGTTCCAGCAGCCCCTCACTAGCGGGAGCCACAGATACGCAGTATTTT